These T cell receptor beta chains were read from a single sample in a study of blood T cell repertoires in COVID-19. Sequencing used immunoSEQ multiplex PCR; TCRdb keeps in-frame clones, though not all of them. The sample includes some 250,000 clones, under 90% of them seen just once. Sequencing was done on a sample of peripheral blood. These receptors all come from a man in his 60s with acute or convalescent COVID-19. Both conserved end residues are part of each CDR3. A D gene is named only where the DNA matches it firmly. Part of the rows lack a size; the others show once, few, many or a class for expanded clones.

TRBV5-4	NA	NA	TRBJ2-5	TGTGCCAGCAGCTTGGCCCTCGACGGGGAAGGCCTGGAGACCCAGTACTTC	CASSLALDGEGLETQYF
TRBV19	TRBD1	NA	TRBJ1-6	TGTGCCAGTAGCAAGGGACAGGGGAATTCACCCCTCCACTTT	CASSKGQGNSPLHF
TRBV29-1	TRBD2	NA	TRBJ2-7	TGCAGCGCCTTGGGAGGGCGCTCTATGGACGAGCAGTACTTC	CSALGGRSMDEQYF
TRBV5-4	NA	NA	TRBJ2-2	TGTGCCAGCAGCTTCGGGGGGCCCGGGGAGCTGTTTTTT	CASSFGGPGELFF
TRBV30	TRBD2	NA	TRBJ2-1	TGTGCCTGGAGTGTACTGAGCGGGGGGAACCAGTTCTTC	CAWSVLSGGNQFF
TRBV6-6	TRBD1	NA	TRBJ2-2	TGTGCCAGCAGTTACTCTGGACAGGGGGGCACCGGGGAGCTGTTTTTT	CASSYSGQGGTGELFF
TRBV19	NA	few	TRBJ1-4	TGTGCCAGTAGTCTGCGGATTACTAATGAAAAACTGTTTTTT	CASSLRITNEKLFF
TRBV19	TRBD2	NA	TRBJ2-1	TGTGCCTGCAATAGCGGGGGATTCCGTGAGCAGTTCTTC	CACNSGGFREQFF
TRBV28	NA	NA	TRBJ1-1	TGTGCCAGCAGTTGGGGGGGCACTGAAGCTTTCTTT	CASSWGGTEAFF
TRBV6-4	NA	many	TRBJ2-3	TGTGCCACCCAGGACTCGGACACAGATACGCAGTATTTT	CATQDSDTDTQYF
TRBV6-2/TRBV6-3	NA	once	TRBJ1-5	TGTGCCAGCAGCCCTGGGGTGGCAGCGGACAATCAGCCCCAGCATTTT	CASSPGVAADNQPQHF
TRBV6-2/TRBV6-3	TRBD1	NA	TRBJ2-5	TGTGCCAGCAACCCAATCACAGGGGCTCCGGAGACCCAGTACTTC	CASNPITGAPETQYF
TRBV18	TRBD1	few	TRBJ1-5	TGTGCCAGCTCACCGGGGACAGCGAATCAGCCCCAGCATTTT	CASSPGTANQPQHF
TRBV3-1/TRBV3-2	TRBD2	NA	TRBJ2-1	TGTGCCAGCAAATCCGTGGGAGGGCAGATTTTCTTC	CASKSVGGQIFF
TRBV15	NA	NA	TRBJ1-3	TGTGCCACCAGCAGAGGCCCCGGTCCCCCCTCTGGAAACACCATATATTTT	CATSRGPGPPSGNTIYF
TRBV6-5	NA	NA	TRBJ1-1	TGTGCCAGCAGTTACACATTAAGCGGTAACACTGAAGCTTTCTTT	CASSYTLSGNTEAFF
TRBV5-6	TRBD1	NA	TRBJ2-7	TGTGCCAGCAGCAGGACAGGGTGGTGGTACGAGCAGTACTTC	CASSRTGWWYEQYF
TRBV7-9	TRBD1	NA	TRBJ2-4	TGTGCCAGCACCTATCGGCAGGGGGCAACCAAAAACATTCAGTACTTC	CASTYRQGATKNIQYF
TRBV7-9	TRBD2	NA	TRBJ2-5	TGTGCCAGCAGCTTGGGAACTAGCGGGAGGGACCACGAGACCCAGTACTTC	CASSLGTSGRDHETQYF
TRBV10-2	NA	NA	TRBJ1-2	TGCGCCAGCAGTTCCCCAGGGGAGTACGTTGGCTACACCTTC	CASSSPGEYVGYTF
TRBV7-9	TRBD1	NA	TRBJ2-7	TGTGCCAGCAGCTCCGGACAGGGGTTATACGAGCAGTACTTC	CASSSGQGLYEQYF
TRBV7-9	TRBD1	NA	TRBJ2-3	TGTGCCAGCAGCGCCGGGACAGGGGTCACAGATACGCAGTATTTT	CASSAGTGVTDTQYF
TRBV5-6	TRBD1	NA	TRBJ1-2	TGTGCCAGCAGAAGGGACAGGGTGGGGTCGCGCTATGGCTACACCTTC	CASRRDRVGSRYGYTF
TRBV11-2	NA	NA	TRBJ1-4	TGTGCCAGCAGCTTAGGGGGTACAGGGGAAAAACTGTTTTTT	CASSLGGTGEKLFF
TRBV28	TRBD1	NA	TRBJ2-5	TGTGCCAGCTGGGACAGGGGGCCGGGAGAGACCCAGTACTTC	CASWDRGPGETQYF
TRBV5-5	NA	NA	TRBJ2-3	TGTGCCAGCAGCTTAACTCTTTTAGATACGCAGTATTTT	CASSLTLLDTQYF
TRBV5-1	TRBD1	NA	TRBJ1-2	TGCGCCAGCAGCCGGGGGACAGGGGATATTAACTATGGCTACACCTTC	CASSRGTGDINYGYTF